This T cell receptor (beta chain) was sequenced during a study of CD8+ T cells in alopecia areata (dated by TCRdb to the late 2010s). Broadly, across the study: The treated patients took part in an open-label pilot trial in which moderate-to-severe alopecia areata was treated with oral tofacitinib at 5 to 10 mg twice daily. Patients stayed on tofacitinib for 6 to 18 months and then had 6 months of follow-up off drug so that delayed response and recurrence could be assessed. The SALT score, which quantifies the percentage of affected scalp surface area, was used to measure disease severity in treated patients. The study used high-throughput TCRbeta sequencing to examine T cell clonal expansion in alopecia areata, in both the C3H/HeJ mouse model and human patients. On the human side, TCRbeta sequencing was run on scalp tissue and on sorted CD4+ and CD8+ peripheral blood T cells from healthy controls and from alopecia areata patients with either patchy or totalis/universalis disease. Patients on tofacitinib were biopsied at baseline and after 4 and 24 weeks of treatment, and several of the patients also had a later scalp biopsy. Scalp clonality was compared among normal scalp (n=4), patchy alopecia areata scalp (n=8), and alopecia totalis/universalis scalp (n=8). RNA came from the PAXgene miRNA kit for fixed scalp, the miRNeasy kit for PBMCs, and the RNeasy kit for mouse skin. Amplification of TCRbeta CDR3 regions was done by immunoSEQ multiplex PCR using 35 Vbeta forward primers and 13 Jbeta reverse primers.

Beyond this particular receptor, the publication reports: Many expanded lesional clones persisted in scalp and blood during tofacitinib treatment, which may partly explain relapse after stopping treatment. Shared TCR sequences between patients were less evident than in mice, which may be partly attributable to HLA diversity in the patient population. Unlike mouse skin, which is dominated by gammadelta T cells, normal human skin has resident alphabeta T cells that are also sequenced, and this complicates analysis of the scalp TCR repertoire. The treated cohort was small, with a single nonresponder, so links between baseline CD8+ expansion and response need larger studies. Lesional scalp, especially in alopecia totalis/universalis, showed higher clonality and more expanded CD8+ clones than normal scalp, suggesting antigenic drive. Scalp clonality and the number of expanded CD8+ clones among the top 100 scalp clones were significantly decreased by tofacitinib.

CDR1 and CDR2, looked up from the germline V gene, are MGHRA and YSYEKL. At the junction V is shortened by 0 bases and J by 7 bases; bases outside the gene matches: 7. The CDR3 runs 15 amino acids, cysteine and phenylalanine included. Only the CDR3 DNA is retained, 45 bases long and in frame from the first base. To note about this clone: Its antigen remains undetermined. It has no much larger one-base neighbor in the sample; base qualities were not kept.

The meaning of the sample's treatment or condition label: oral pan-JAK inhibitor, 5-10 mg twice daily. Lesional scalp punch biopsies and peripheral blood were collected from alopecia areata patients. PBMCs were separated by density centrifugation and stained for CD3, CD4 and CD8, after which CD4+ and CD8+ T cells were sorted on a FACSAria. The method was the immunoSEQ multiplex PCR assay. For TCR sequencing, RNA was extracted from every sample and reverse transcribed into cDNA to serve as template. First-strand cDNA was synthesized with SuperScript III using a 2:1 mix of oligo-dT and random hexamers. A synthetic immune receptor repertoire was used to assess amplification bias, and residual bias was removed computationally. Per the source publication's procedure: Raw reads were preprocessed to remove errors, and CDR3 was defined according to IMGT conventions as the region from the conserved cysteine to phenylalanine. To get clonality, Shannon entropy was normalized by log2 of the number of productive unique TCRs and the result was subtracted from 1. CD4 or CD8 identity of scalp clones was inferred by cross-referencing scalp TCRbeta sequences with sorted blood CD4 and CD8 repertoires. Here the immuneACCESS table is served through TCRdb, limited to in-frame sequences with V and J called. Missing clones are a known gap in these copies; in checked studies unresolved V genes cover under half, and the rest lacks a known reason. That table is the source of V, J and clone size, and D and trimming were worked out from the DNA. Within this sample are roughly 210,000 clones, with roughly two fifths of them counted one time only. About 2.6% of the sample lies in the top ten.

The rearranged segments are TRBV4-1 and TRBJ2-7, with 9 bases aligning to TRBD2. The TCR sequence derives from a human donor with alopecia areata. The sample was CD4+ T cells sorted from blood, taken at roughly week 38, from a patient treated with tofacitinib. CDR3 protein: CASSQDLAGSREQYF. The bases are TGCGCCAGCAGCCAAGACCTAGCGGGATCGCGTGAGCAGTACTTC.